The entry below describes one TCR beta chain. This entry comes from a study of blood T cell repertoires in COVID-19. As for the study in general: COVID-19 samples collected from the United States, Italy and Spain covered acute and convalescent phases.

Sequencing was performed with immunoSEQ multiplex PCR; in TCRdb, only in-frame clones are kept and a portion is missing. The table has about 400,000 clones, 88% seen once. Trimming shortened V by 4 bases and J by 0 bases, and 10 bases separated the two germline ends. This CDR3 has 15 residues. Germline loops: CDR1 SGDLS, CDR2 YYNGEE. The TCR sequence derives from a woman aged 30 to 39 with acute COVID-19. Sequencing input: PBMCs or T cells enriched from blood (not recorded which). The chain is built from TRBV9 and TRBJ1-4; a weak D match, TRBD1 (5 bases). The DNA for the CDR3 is TGTGCCAGCAGCCCAGCGGGGGCAACTAATGAAAAACTGTTTTTT. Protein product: CASSPAGATNEKLFF.